This TCR beta chain was recovered during a study of beta chain features in type 1 diabetes. As to this clone: As yet, its antigen is unknown.

The authors reverse transcribed all of the isolated RNA, so sequencing captured expressed TCRB transcripts. TCRdb keeps only in-frame clones here, not all; method: immunoSEQ multiplex PCR. The sample has tens of thousands of clones, approximately 47% seen once. Study findings and constraints: Type 1 diabetes patients had moderately but significantly shorter TCRB CDR3s in all four CD4+ subsets. High TCR expression in some cells could lead to their over-representation in cDNA sequencing. VDJ junctions sequenced from type 1 diabetes patients showed fewer insertions and more deletions.

Sequencing was carried out using central memory CD4+ T cells from blood. The origin of this receptor is a man between 25 and 39 years old with type 1 diabetes.

This chain's CDR3 is CASSLAGNSYNEQFF. CDR3 in DNA: TGTGCCAGCAGCTTAGCGGGCAACTCCTACAATGAGCAGTTCTTC. This rearrangement joins TRBV7-9 to TRBJ2-1; D ambiguous. V was trimmed by 0 bases and J by 0 bases, leaving 6 bases between them. The CDR3 is 15 amino acids. Germline values: CDR1 SEHNR, CDR2 FQNEAQ (reference sequence).